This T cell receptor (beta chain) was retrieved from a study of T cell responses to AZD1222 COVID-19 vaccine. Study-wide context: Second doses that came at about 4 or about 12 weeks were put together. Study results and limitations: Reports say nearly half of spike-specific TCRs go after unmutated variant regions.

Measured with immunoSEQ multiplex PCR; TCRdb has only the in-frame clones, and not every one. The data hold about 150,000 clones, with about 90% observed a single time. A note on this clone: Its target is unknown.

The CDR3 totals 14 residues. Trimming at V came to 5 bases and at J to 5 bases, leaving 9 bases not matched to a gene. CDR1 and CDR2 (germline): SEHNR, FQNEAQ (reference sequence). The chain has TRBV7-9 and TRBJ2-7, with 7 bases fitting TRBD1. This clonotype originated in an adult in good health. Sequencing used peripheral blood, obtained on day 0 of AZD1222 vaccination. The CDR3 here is CASSRGGASDEQYF. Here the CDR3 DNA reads TGTGCCAGCAGCCGAGGGGGCGCGTCAGACGAGCAGTACTTC.